This TCR beta chain was sequenced in a study of regulatory T cells in long-lasting Graves disease. Time point defined: newly diagnosed GD, antithyroid drugs for less than 3 months. There was RNA extracted from PBMCs, and the TCR library was made from it. CDR3 regions were amplified by Arm-PCR using iRepertoire HTBI primers to build TCR beta libraries. From the multiplex PCR reads, TCRdb called clonotypes with MiXCR, one entry per CDR3 protein. The sample carries about 400,000 distinct CDR3 sequences, around 16% recorded once. The CDR3 has 13 amino acids. CDR1 is LNHNV and CDR2 is YYDKDF in the germline V gene (reference sequence). The germline V and J ends were trimmed by 9 bases and 7 bases, with 16 bases remaining between them.

This chain links TRBV15 with TRBJ1-5; maybe TRBD1 (5 bases). The source material was peripheral blood mononuclear cells (PBMCs), sampled at new diagnosis, from a patient treated with antithyroid drugs. The receptor comes from a female donor with Graves disease. The DNA for the CDR3 is TGTGCCACTGGGGACTTCTCCGTGCAGCCCCAGCATTTT. This translates into CATGDFSVQPQHF.